Included here is one TCR beta chain sequence, with context. The antigen it binds to is not known. The record has no base qualities; no much larger clone is one base away. The sample is drawn from a study of graft-versus-host responses after intestinal transplantation (dated by TCRdb to about 2021). Looking at the study overall: Recipients received multivisceral, liver-intestinal, or isolated intestinal transplants. Every recipient was given anti-thymocyte globulin induction, then maintenance tacrolimus and steroids for about three years. Graft-versus-host and host-versus-graft alloreactive T cell clones were tracked in the graft, circulation and bone marrow after intestinal transplantation using bulk TCR-beta CDR3 sequencing. To identify alloreactive clones, pre-transplant mixed lymphocyte reaction products were sequenced and then compared with unstimulated pre-transplant donor and recipient T cells. The cohort enrolled some 24 intestinal transplant recipients, one of whom was a retransplant, and a few patients without pretransplant specimens were excluded. Donor T cell macrochimerism was defined as a peak of at least 4% donor T cells among recipient peripheral blood mononuclear cells. Samples from a few later patients were sequenced in-house on an Illumina MiSeq with MiXCR processing rather than by the commercial service.

Trimming removed 6 bases from V and 0 bases from J; the gene matches leave 4 bases unexplained. The cysteine opens and the phenylalanine closes a CDR3 of 14 amino acids. Kept here is only the CDR3 DNA, which spans 42 bases and is read in frame from base 1. CDR1 and CDR2, per the germline V gene, are ENHRY and SYGVKD. The library was prepared using the immunoSEQ multiplex PCR assay. For most patients, genomic DNA was isolated using the Qiagen DNeasy Blood and Tissue Kit and was shipped frozen to Adaptive Biotechnologies for TCR sequencing. For most patients, genomic DNA was subjected to high-throughput TCR-beta CDR3 sequencing by Adaptive Biotechnologies. The published analysis was carried out like this. TCR sequencing data were retrieved from Adaptive's ImmunoSEQ software for around 19 patients, whereas three other patients were processed with MiXCR and VDJtools. To correct CD4 versus CD8 sorting errors, any sequence found in both subsets at a frequency ratio below 5:1 was removed. CDR3 nucleotide sequences shared between donor and recipient were removed because the origin of such sequences could not be assigned. To count as alloreactive, a clone needed at least 2-fold expansion over unstimulated cells and a minimum CFSE-low frequency of 0.002% (template counts) or 0.001% (read counts). Clones were considered mappable if detected in sequenced pre-transplant spleen, lymph node, or MLR CFSE-low populations of the donor or recipient. The cumulative frequency of alloreactive clones was calculated as a percentage of all sequences, weighted by copy number. TCRdb carries this immuneACCESS record with in-frame sequences only. Its versions omit some clonotypes, under half of them owing to an unresolved V gene in the studies checked, with the rest unexplained. The V and J calls and the clone size are those of that table, but D and trimming were determined from the DNA. The sample data list about 150,000 clones, and around 90% of these were observed just once. The ten largest clones add up to approximately 0.2% of the sample.

The sample's time point label is to be understood as: cells obtained before transplantation from donor or recipient. CD3+CD4+ and CD3+CD8+ populations were FACS-sorted from unstimulated pre-transplant donor and recipient cells taken from spleen or lymph nodes. Results and caveats for the whole study, not just this receptor: Patients with donor T cell macrochimerism had high GvH to HvG T cell clonal ratios in their allografts. The relatively low number and heterogeneity of intestinal transplant patients limited the conclusions. GvH clones were detected in recipient bone marrow, and some of these GvH clones were observed earlier in ileal mucosa or blood, consistent with an intestinal mucosal origin. Early after transplant, peak levels of circulating GvH clones were associated with declines in HvG clones.

Sequencing used unstimulated CD4+ T cells sorted from spleen or lymph node cells, obtained before intestinal transplant. The sequence joins TRBV10-3 to TRBJ2-5; 7 bases in between match TRBD1. The clonotype was recovered from a human donor who received an intestinal transplant. In nucleotides, the sequence is TGTGCCATCAGCGGGACAGTCGACCAAGAGACCCAGTACTTC. It translates to CAISGTVDQETQYF.